Below are 15 T cell receptor beta chains sequenced from a single sample in a study of shared clonotypes between healthy human individuals. CD45RO-negative cells were positively selected for CCR7, leaving out terminally differentiated effector memory CD45RA+ cells. Clones were sequenced by immunoSEQ multiplex PCR, and TCRdb holds only the in-frame ones, with some missing. This sample yields millions of clones, of which roughly 95% are seen a single time; roughly 1.1% belongs to the top ten. Sequences were obtained from naive CD8+ T cells sorted from blood. Receptor source: a man aged 18 to 29 in good health.

Concerning this clone itself: Other DNA variants within this sample encode the same CDR3. The chain couples TRBV5-1 to TRBJ2-1; the match to TRBD1 covers 8 bases. The V and J ends lost 2 bases and 4 bases, in that order; junction bases with no gene match: 5. The V gene's germline CDR1 is SGHRS and CDR2 YFSETQ. The CDR3 runs 15 residues. The CDR3 reads CASSLRQGTYNEQFF. CDR3 nucleotides: TGCGCCAGCAGCTTACGACAGGGGACTTACAATGAGCAGTTCTTC.

V is TRBV7-9 and J is TRBJ2-1, with D possibly matching TRBD2 (6 bases). V lost 7 bases and J lost 7, with 11 bases in between. This CDR3 has 12 residues. Germline-derived CDR1 and CDR2 are SEHNR and FQNEAQ (reference sequence). CDR3 region: CASIGGRNEQFF. The CDR3 DNA reads TGTGCCAGCATCGGGGGTAGAAATGAGCAGTTCTTC.

The CDR3 is CASSLHLRTESNYGYTF. The CDR3 DNA sequence: TGTGCCAGCAGCTTGCACCTGAGGACAGAGTCTAACTATGGCTACACCTTC. The rearrangement links TRBV5-6 to TRBJ1-2, with a possible D match to TRBD1 (6 bases). The CDR3 covers 17 residues. V lost 1 base and J 0 bases, leaving 16 bases between the germline ends. Germline values: CDR1 SGHDT, CDR2 YYEEEE.

Worth noting for this clone: At the DNA level, this CDR3 is encoded by other sequences in the same sample as well. The J gene is TRBJ2-7, the V gene TRBV4-1; TRBD1 or TRBD2 may be the D gene (5 bases each). The germline gives CDR1 MGHRA, CDR2 YSYEKL. The ends were cut back, 0 bases at V and 3 bases at J, with 9 bases in the middle. This CDR3 spans 14 amino acids. The CDR3 nucleotides read TGCGCCAGCAGCCAAGACGGGACCTACTACGAGCAGTACTTC. Protein product: CASSQDGTYYEQYF.

The V call is TRBV13, the J call TRBJ2-1; D is ambiguous. Per germline, CDR1 PRHDT and CDR2 FYEKMQ (reference sequence). Trimming took 8 bases from V and 0 from J, leaving 11 bases between them. This CDR3 contains 14 residues. The DNA of the CDR3 is TGTGCCAGCTCCACCGGAAACTCCTACAATGAGCAGTTCTTC. The encoded protein is CASSTGNSYNEQFF.

The chain has TRBV2 and TRBJ2-2, with D tentatively TRBD1 or TRBD2 (5 bases each). Trimming shortened V by 5 bases and J by 7 bases, and 17 bases separated the two germline ends. In germline, CDR1 is SNHLY, CDR2 FYNNEI. This CDR3 spans 15 amino acids. This CDR3 reads CASSSEGRGGGELFF. CDR3 DNA: TGTGCCAGCAGTTCCGAGGGAAGGGGCGGCGGGGAGCTGTTTTTT.

About this clone: Other DNA sequences in this sample translate to the same CDR3. The V call is TRBV13, the J call TRBJ2-5, with D tentatively TRBD2 (6 bases). The germline V gene has CDR1 PRHDT and CDR2 FYEKMQ (reference sequence). This CDR3 spans 13 amino acids. Between the trimmed V and J ends, which lost 3 bases and 5 bases, there was a span of 10 bases. CDR3 nucleotides: TGTGCCAGCAGCTTGGGGGGAACGGAGACCCAGTACTTC. It encodes CASSLGGTETQYF.

Notes on this clone: Other DNA sequences from this sample encode an identical CDR3 as well. This chain joins TRBV9 and TRBJ1-2, with D possibly matching TRBD1 (6 bases). This CDR3 region has 13 residues. Trimming removed 4 bases from V and 2 bases from J, with 9 bases in between. Germline V CDR1 and CDR2: SGDLS, YYNGEE. CDR3 region: CASSSGQNYGYTF. CDR3 bases: TGTGCCAGCAGCTCAGGACAGAACTATGGCTACACCTTC.

The rearrangement links TRBV10-1 to TRBJ2-3; TRBD2 matches 16 bases. V trimming: 3 bases; J trimming: 8 bases; junction bases outside the gene matches: 8. CDR3 length: 17 residues. CDR1 WNHNN and CDR2 SYGVQD come from the germline V gene (reference sequence). CDR3 DNA sequence: TGCGCCAGCAGTGACGGGACTAGCGGGGGGGCCGGGAGTACGCAGTATTTT. It encodes CASSDGTSGGAGSTQYF.

Worth noting for this clone: The same CDR3 also results from other DNA sequences found in this sample. The V and J genes are TRBV28 and TRBJ2-2; maybe TRBD2 (5 bases). Germline assignment: CDR1 MDHEN and CDR2 SYDVKM. The V end lost 2 bases, the J end lost 4 bases, and 8 bases lay between the germline ends. This CDR3 has 14 amino acids. The CDR3 nucleotides read TGTGCCAGCAGTTTAAGAGGGAGCACCGGGGAGCTGTTTTTT. Protein sequence: CASSLRGSTGELFF.

The chain combines TRBV5-6 with TRBJ2-7; D might be TRBD1 (5 bases). Trimming stripped 4 bases from V and 0 bases from J, with 14 bases between. The CDR3 loop spans 15 amino acids. In germline, CDR1 is SGHDT, CDR2 YYEEEE. Written as DNA, the CDR3 is TGTGCCAGCAGCGAAGGGGCCGGAAGCTCCTACGAGCAGTACTTC. The encoded protein is CASSEGAGSSYEQYF.

Worth noting for this clone: Other nucleotide sequences from this sample produce the same CDR3. The CDR3 here is CASSAPRYNEQFF. As DNA, the CDR3 is TGTGCCAGCAGCGCCCCGCGTTACAATGAGCAGTTCTTC. The V and J genes are TRBV9 and TRBJ2-1; no reliable D call. The V and J ends lost 3 bases and 4 bases respectively, with 8 bases between them. This CDR3 contains 13 residues. Germline CDR1 reads SGDLS; CDR2 reads YYNGEE.

This clone showed up just once. V gene TRBV27 combines with J gene TRBJ2-7, with 7 positions matching TRBD1. Germline loops: CDR1 MNHEY, CDR2 SMNVEV (reference sequence). This CDR3 contains 14 residues. The ends lost 5 bases at V and 3 bases at J; junction bases unmatched: 7. The CDR3 here is CASSPTGVGYEQYF. CDR3 DNA sequence: TGTGCCAGCAGTCCCACAGGGGTAGGCTACGAGCAGTACTTC.

The genes are TRBV6-5 and TRBJ2-7, with D hard to call. V was pared by 2 bases and J by 3 bases, with 14 bases between. There are 15 residues in the CDR3. The germline CDR1 and CDR2 sequences are MNHEY and SVGAGI. DNA for the CDR3: TGTGCCAGCAGTTACGGCTCCTCGTTCCACTACGAGCAGTACTTC. It specifies CASSYGSSFHYEQYF.

The chain links TRBV6-6 to TRBJ2-3; weak D call: TRBD2 (5 bases). CDR1 is MNHNY and CDR2 is SVGAGI in the germline V gene (reference sequence). The length of the CDR3 is 16 residues. Trimming shortened V by 7 bases and J by 4 bases, and 21 bases separated the two germline ends. The CDR3 DNA follows: TGTGCCAGCACCCCGAGGGAAGGAGGAGTGGCAGATACGCAGTATTTT. Its translation is CASTPREGGVADTQYF.